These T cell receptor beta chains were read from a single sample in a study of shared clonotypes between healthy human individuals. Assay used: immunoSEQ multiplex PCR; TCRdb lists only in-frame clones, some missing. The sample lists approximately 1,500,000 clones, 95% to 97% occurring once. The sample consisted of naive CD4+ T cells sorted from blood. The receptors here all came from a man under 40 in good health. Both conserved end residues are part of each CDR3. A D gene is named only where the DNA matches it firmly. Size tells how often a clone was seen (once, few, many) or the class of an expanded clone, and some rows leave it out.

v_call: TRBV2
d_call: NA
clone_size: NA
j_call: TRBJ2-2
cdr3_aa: CASKDSYTGELFF
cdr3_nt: TGTGCCAGCAAAGACAGCTACACCGGGGAGCTGTTTTTT

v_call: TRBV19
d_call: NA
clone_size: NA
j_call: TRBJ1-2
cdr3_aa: CASSSQGGYGYTF
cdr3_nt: TGTGCCAGTAGCAGTCAGGGAGGCTATGGCTACACCTTC

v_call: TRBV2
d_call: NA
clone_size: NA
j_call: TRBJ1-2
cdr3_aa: CASQDFRHISPTGGYTF
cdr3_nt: TGTGCCAGCCAAGATTTCCGTCACATATCACCCACGGGTGGCTACACCTTC

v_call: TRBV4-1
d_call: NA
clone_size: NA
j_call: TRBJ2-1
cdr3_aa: CASSQDLGINNEQFF
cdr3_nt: TGCGCCAGCAGCCAAGACTTAGGCATCAACAATGAGCAGTTCTTC

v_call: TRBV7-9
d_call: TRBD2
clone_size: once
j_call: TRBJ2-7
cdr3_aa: CASSFPTGGEQYF
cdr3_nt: TGTGCCAGCAGCTTCCCAACGGGGGGCGAGCAGTACTTC

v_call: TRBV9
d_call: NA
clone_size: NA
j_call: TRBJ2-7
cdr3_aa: CASSVAAGSSPYEQYF
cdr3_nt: TGTGCCAGCAGCGTAGCTGCCGGATCGTCGCCCTACGAGCAGTACTTC

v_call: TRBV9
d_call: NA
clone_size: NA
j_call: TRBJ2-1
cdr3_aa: CASSVTSSLNEQFF
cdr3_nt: TGTGCCAGCAGCGTAACAAGTTCCTTGAATGAGCAGTTCTTC

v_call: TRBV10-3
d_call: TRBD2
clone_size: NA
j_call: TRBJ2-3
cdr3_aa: CAVAGGPGDTQYF
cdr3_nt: TGTGCCGTAGCGGGAGGGCCTGGTGATACGCAGTATTTT

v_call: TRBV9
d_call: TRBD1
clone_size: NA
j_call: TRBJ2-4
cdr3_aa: CASSVDRDRVDIQYF
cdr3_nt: TGTGCCAGCAGCGTAGATCGGGACAGAGTTGACATTCAGTACTTC

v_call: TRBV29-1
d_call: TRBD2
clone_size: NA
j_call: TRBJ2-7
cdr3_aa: CSVTGTSGSYEQYF
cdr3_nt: TGCAGCGTAACCGGGACTAGCGGATCCTACGAGCAGTACTTC

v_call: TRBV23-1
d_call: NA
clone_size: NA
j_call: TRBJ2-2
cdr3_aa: CASSQVPDTGELFF
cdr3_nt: TGCGCCAGCAGTCAAGTCCCCGACACCGGGGAGCTGTTTTTT

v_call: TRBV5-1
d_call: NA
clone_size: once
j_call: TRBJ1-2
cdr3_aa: CASSLGTANYGYTF
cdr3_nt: TGCGCCAGCAGCTTGGGGACCGCTAACTATGGCTACACCTTC

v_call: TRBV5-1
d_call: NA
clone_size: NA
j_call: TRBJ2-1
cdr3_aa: CASSLYNEQFF
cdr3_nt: TGCGCCAGCAGCCTCTACAATGAGCAGTTCTTC

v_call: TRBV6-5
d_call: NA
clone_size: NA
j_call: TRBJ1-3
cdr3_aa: CASTTGYPNTIYF
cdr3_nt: TGTGCCAGCACAACCGGGTACCCAAACACCATATATTTT

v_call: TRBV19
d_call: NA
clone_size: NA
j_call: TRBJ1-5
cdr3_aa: CASRLGQASNQPQHF
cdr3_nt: TGTGCCAGTAGGCTGGGACAAGCCAGCAATCAGCCCCAGCATTTT

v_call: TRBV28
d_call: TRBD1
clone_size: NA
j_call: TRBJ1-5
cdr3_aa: CASSLGTGPLLNQPQHF
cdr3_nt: TGTGCCAGCAGCCTCGGGACAGGCCCCCTTCTCAATCAGCCCCAGCATTTT

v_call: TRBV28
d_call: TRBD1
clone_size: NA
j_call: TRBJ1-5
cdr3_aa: CASRRDRGWGQPQHF
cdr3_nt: TGTGCCAGCAGGCGGGACAGGGGATGGGGCCAGCCCCAGCATTTT

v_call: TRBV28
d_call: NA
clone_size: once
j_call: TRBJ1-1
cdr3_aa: CASSLGARVSEAFF
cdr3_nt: TGTGCCAGCAGTTTAGGGGCAAGAGTTTCTGAAGCTTTCTTT

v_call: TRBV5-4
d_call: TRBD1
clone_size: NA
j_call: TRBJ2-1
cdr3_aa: CASRAGTGGGNEQFF
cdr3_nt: TGTGCCAGCAGAGCCGGGACAGGGGGGGGTAATGAGCAGTTCTTC

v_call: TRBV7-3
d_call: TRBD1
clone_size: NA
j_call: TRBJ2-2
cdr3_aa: CASSARDRYTGELFF
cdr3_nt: TGTGCCAGCAGCGCACGGGACAGATACACCGGGGAGCTGTTTTTT

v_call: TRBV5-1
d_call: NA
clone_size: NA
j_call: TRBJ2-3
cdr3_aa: CASSFQGTTDTQYF
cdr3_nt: TGCGCCAGCAGCTTTCAGGGGACCACAGATACGCAGTATTTT

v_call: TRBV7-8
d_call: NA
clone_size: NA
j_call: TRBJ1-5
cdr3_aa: CASSSDNNPNQPQHF
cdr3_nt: TGTGCCAGCAGCTCAGACAACAACCCTAATCAGCCCCAGCATTTT

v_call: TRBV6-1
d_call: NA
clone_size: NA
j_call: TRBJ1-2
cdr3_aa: CASSERGANYGYTF
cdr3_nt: TGTGCCAGCAGTGAAAGAGGGGCTAACTATGGCTACACCTTC

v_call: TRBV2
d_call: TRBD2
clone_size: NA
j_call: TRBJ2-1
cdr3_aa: CASSTPPPSTSGSYNEQFF
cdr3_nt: TGTGCCAGCAGTACTCCGCCCCCCTCTACTAGCGGGAGTTACAATGAGCAGTTCTTC

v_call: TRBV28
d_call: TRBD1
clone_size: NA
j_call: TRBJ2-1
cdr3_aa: CASRKGQGRYNEQFF
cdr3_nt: TGTGCCAGCAGGAAGGGACAGGGTCGCTACAATGAGCAGTTCTTC

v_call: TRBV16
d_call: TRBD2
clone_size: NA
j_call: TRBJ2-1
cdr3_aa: CASSQSGLAGYNEQFF
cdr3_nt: TGTGCCAGCAGCCAATCGGGACTAGCGGGCTACAATGAGCAGTTCTTC

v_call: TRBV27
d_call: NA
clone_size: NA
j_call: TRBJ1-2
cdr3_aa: CASSFLDSNYGYTF
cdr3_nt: TGTGCCAGCAGTTTCCTGGACAGTAACTATGGCTACACCTTC

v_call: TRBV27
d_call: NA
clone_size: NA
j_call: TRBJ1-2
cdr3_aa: CASSLRATYGYTF
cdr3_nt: TGTGCCAGCAGTTTGAGAGCGACGTATGGCTACACCTTC

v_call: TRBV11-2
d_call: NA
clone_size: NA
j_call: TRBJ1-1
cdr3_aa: CASSLPGRLNTEAFF
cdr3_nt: TGTGCCAGCAGCCTACCGGGACGTCTGAACACTGAAGCTTTCTTT

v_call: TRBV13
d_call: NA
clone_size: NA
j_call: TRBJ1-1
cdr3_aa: CASSLGGAHTEAFF
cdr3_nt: TGTGCCAGCAGCTTAGGCGGGGCCCACACTGAAGCTTTCTTT

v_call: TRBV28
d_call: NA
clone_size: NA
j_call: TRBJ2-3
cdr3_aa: CASSLRLWDWYF
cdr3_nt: TGTGCCAGCAGTTTAAGGTTGTGGGATTGGTATTTT

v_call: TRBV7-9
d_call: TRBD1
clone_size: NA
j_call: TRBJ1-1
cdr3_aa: CASSLAPGTGGTEAFF
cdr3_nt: TGTGCCAGCAGCTTAGCTCCCGGGACAGGGGGCACTGAAGCTTTCTTT

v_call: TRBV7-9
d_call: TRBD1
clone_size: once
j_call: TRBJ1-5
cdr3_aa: CASSTTGGSGNQPQHF
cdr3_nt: TGTGCCAGCAGCACAACAGGGGGGTCGGGCAATCAGCCCCAGCATTTT

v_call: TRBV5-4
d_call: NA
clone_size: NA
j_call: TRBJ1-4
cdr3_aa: CASSLVPGTGNEKLFF
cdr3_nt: TGTGCCAGCAGCTTGGTCCCGGGGACGGGGAATGAAAAACTGTTTTTT

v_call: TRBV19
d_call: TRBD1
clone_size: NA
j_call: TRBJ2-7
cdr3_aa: CASTDRTGDFYEQYF
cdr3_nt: TGTGCCAGTACGGACAGGACAGGGGATTTTTACGAGCAGTACTTC

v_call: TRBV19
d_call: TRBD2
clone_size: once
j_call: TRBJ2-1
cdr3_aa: CASSAGTSPYNEQFF
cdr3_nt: TGTGCCAGTAGTGCCGGGACTAGCCCCTACAATGAGCAGTTCTTC

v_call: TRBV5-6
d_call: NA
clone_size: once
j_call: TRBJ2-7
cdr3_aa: CASSEDPDRFKSSYEQYF
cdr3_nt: TGTGCCAGCAGCGAGGACCCGGATAGATTCAAAAGCTCCTACGAGCAGTACTTC

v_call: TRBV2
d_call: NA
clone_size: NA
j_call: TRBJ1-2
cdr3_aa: CASTAGGFGYTF
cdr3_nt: TGTGCCAGCACTGCCGGGGGTTTTGGCTACACCTTC

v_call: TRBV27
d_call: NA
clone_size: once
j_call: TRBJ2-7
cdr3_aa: CASSRTLTPIYEQYF
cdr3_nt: TGTGCCAGCAGCCGCACACTAACCCCGATCTACGAGCAGTACTTC

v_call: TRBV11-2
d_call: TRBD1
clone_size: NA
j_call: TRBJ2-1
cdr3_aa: CASSSGRLGTGRHNEQFF
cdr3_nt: TGTGCCAGCAGCTCCGGGCGGCTCGGGACAGGGCGGCACAATGAGCAGTTCTTC

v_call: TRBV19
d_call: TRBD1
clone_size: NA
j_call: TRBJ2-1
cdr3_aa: CASSKARTGELAYNEQFF
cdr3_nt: TGTGCCAGTAGTAAAGCCCGGACAGGCGAGCTGGCATACAATGAGCAGTTCTTC

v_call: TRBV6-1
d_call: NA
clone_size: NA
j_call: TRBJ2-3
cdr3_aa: CASSVGRGPTDTQYF
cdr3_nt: TGTGCCAGCAGTGTGGGCAGGGGACCCACAGATACGCAGTATTTT

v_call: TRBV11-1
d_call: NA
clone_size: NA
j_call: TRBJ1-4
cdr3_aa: CASSFNRELGEKLFF
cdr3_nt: TGTGCCAGCAGCTTCAACAGGGAGTTGGGTGAAAAACTGTTTTTT

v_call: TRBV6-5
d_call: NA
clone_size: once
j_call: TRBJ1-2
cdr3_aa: CASGNYGYTF
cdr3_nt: TGTGCCAGCGGAAACTATGGCTACACCTTC

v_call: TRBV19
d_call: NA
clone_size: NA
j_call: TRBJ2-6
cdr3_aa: CASSIHFQFSGANVLTF
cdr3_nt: TGTGCCAGTAGTATCCATTTCCAGTTCTCTGGGGCCAACGTCCTGACTTTC

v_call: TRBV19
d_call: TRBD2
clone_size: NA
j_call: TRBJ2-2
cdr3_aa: CASSIDHTYPPGTSFTGELFF
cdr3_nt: TGTGCCAGTAGTATAGATCATACTTACCCCCCCGGGACTAGCTTTACCGGGGAGCTGTTTTTT

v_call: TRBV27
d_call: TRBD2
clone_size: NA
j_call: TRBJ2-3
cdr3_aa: CASKGLAGADTQYF
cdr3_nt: TGTGCCAGCAAAGGACTAGCGGGAGCAGATACGCAGTATTTT

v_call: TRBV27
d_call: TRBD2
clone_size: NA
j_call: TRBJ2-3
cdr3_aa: CASSGLAGPTDTQYF
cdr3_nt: TGTGCCAGCAGTGGACTAGCGGGGCCCACAGATACGCAGTATTTT

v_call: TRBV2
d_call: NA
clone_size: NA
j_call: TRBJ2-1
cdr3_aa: CASSEGLGGGNEQFF
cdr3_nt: TGTGCCAGCAGTGAAGGACTAGGGGGAGGCAATGAGCAGTTCTTC

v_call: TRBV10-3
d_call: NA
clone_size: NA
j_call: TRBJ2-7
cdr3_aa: CAISVPGTLEQYF
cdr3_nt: TGTGCCATCAGTGTCCCCGGAACTCTCGAGCAGTACTTC

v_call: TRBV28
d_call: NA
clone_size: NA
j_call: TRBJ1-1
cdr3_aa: CASRERGDTEAFF
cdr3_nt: TGTGCCAGCAGGGAGAGGGGGGACACTGAAGCTTTCTTT

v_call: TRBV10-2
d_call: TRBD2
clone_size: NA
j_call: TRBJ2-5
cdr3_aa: CASRLAGVSKTQYF
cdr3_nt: TGCGCCAGCAGACTAGCGGGAGTGTCAAAGACCCAGTACTTC

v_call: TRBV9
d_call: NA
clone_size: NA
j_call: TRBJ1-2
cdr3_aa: CASSVGGSEGYTF
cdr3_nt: TGTGCCAGCAGCGTAGGGGGGTCGGAGGGCTACACCTTC

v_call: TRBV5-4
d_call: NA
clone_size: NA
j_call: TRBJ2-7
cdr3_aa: CASSLGFSYEQYF
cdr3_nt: TGTGCCAGCAGCTTAGGGTTCAGCTACGAGCAGTACTTC

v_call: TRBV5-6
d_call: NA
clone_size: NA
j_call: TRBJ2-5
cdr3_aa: CASSPGLQVVTQYF
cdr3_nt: TGTGCCAGTTCCCCGGGACTCCAGGTGGTGACCCAGTACTTC

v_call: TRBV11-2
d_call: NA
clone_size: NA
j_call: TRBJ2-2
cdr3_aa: CASSQTGELFF
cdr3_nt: TGTGCCAGCAGCCAGACCGGGGAGCTGTTTTTT